The table lists the clone carrying this T cell receptor beta chain with a few counts. The record originates from a study of beta chain features in type 1 diabetes. Germline assignment: CDR1 SNHLY and CDR2 FYNNEI. V shed 6 bases and J 0 bases; nucleotides not matched to a gene: 5. The CDR3 loop spans 14 amino acids. Investigators reverse transcribed all isolated RNA, so they sequenced expressed TCRB transcripts. This table comes from immunoSEQ multiplex PCR, and its TCRdb copy is limited to in-frame clones, with some not included. The repertoire holds hundreds of thousands of clones, over 10% seen once, with more than 0.015% in the top ten.

The receptor was derived from a man younger than 35 in good health. The genes are TRBV2 and TRBJ2-7; 7 bases align to TRBD2. The sequenced sample consisted of naive CD4+ T cells from blood. For the CDR3, the DNA is TGTGCCAGCAGGCCACTAGCGAACTCCTACGAGCAGTACTTC. This translates into CASRPLANSYEQYF.